This TCR beta chain emerged from a study of blood T cells in healthy people across ages. A sample-barcoded 5' primer and a J-beta primer mix were used in a second PCR of roughly 6 to 12 cycles. A template-switch adaptor with 12 random nucleotides tagged each cDNA molecule. TCRdb passed the 5' RACE reads through MiXCR, listing each CDR3 protein once. The sample has 1,500,000 or so distinct CDR3 sequences, under 55% seen once; the top ten hold about 4%. Study observations and caveats: With age, beta diversity per million T cells declined roughly linearly, significantly by 40. Researchers deemed the diversity estimates from one million T cells underestimates.

The V gene's germline CDR1 is MNHNY and CDR2 SVGAGI (reference sequence). Trimming cost V 7 bases and J 0 bases, with 4 bases left between them. This CDR3 is 12 amino acids long. Worth noting for this clonotype: The antigen remains unidentified.

In terms of origin and age, donors were healthy Caucasian individuals from Russia aged about 6 to 90. The chain recombines TRBV6-6 with TRBJ2-1, with D unclear. The specimen was blood. The sequence derives from a woman aged 18-30 years in good health. The CDR3 region is CASINSYNEQFF. The CDR3 nucleotides read TGTGCCAGCATCAACTCCTACAATGAGCAGTTCTTC.